The T cell receptor beta chain described here comes from a study of graft-versus-host responses after intestinal transplantation. Study summary: Transplantation in recipients was multivisceral, liver-intestinal, or isolated intestinal. Whole-study results and caveats: Researchers found GvH clones in recipient marrow, and some showed up first in ileum or blood.

Of note for this clone: Antigen unknown.

Assay: immunoSEQ multiplex PCR; the TCRdb copy retains only in-frame clones and omits some. The data show approximately 37,000 clones, with about nine tenths seen just once and approximately 18% held by the top ten. Once graft tissue had been processed, intraepithelial and lamina propria lymphocytes were released. The CDR3 consists of 15 residues. The TCR was taken from a human patient who received an intestinal transplant, so some T cells may come from the graft donor. Sequences were derived from ileum tissue, sampled 200 to 210 days after intestinal transplant. The chain combines TRBV12-2 with TRBJ2-5; the table gives TRBD1 as D, unverified against the DNA. The tail of the sequence fits TRBJ2-7 better, so the J call may be wrong. TRBV12-2 is a pseudogene locus. The CDR3 DNA reads as TGTGCAAGTCGCTTAGCCGTGGACAGTGTCGACGAGCAGTACTTC. Translated: CASRLAVDSVDEQYF.